Below, one TCR beta chain is given with its context. Its cognate antigen is unknown. The data were taken from a study of T cells after yellow fever vaccination. Study findings and constraints: Most primary-vaccination clones recurred post-booster (roughly 96% CD4, roughly 90% CD8).

CDR3 length equals 16 residues. V dropped 2 bases and J dropped 1; count of bases not matched to a gene: 7. CDR1 and CDR2 from the germline V gene are SGHTA and FQGNSA. MiXCR was run by TCRdb on the 5' RACE reads, yielding one entry per CDR3 protein. The sample has about 240,000 distinct CDR3 sequences; roughly 7.2% are singletons. This specimen was CD4+ T cells sorted from PBMCs, taken 15 days after the yellow fever booster vaccination. This chain joins TRBV7-2 and TRBJ2-5, with TRBD2 matching 7 bases. This receptor was taken from a young man who received the YFV17D yellow fever vaccine. The CDR3 DNA is TGTGCCAGCAGCTTAAGCGCGTCTAGCGGCCAAGAGACCCAGTACTTC. This codes for CASSLSASSGQETQYF.